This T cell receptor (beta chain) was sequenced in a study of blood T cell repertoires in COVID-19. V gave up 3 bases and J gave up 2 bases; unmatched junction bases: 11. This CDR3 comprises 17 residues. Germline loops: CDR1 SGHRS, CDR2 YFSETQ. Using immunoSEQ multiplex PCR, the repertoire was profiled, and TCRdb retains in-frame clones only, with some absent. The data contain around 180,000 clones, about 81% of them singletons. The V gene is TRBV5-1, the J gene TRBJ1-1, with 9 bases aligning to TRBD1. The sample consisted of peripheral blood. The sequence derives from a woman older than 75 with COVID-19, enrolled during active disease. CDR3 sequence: CASSSTLNRGRNTEAFF. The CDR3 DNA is TGCGCCAGCAGCTCGACTTTAAACAGGGGGCGAAACACTGAAGCTTTCTTT.